This T cell receptor (beta chain) came from a study of blood T cell repertoires in COVID-19. This clone was detected only once. Produced via immunoSEQ multiplex PCR; TCRdb's table is partial and in-frame only. The sample contains some 150,000 clones, around 83% of which appear only once. Trimming took 5 bases from V and 1 from J; bases not matched to a gene: 4. The CDR3 totals 16 residues. CDR1 and CDR2 (germline): KGHSH, LQKENI. What was sequenced was PBMCs or T cells enriched from blood (not recorded which). The TCR sequence derives from a man aged 45-65 years who had recovered from COVID-19. J is TRBJ2-3 and V is TRBV18; 12 positions match TRBD2. The CDR3 loop reads CASSSSSGGGTDTQYF. The CDR3 DNA follows: TGTGCCAGCTCATCCTCTAGCGGGGGGGGCACAGATACGCAGTATTTT.